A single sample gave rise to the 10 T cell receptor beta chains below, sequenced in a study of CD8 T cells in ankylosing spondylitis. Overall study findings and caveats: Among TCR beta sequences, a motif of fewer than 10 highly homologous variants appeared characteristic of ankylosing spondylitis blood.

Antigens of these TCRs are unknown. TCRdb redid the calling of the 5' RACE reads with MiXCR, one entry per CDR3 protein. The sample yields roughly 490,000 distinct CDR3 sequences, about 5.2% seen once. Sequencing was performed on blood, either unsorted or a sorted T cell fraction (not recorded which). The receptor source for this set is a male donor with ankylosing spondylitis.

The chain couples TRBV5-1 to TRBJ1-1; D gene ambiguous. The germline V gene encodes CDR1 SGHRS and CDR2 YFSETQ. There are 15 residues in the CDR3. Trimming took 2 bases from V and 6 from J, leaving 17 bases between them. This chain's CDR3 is CASSFSERGVSEAFF. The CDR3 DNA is TGCGCCAGCAGCTTTTCGGAGCGAGGTGTCTCTGAAGCTTTCTTT.

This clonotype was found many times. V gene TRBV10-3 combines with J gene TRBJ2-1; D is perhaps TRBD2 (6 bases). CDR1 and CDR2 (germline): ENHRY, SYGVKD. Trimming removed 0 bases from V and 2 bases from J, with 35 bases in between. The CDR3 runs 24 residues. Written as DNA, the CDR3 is TGTGCCATCAGTGAGTCGCAAGAGGGGATCGTTGGCGGGAAGGGTACGTTTGCCTACAATGAGCAGTTCTTC. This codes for CAISESQEGIVGGKGTFAYNEQFF.

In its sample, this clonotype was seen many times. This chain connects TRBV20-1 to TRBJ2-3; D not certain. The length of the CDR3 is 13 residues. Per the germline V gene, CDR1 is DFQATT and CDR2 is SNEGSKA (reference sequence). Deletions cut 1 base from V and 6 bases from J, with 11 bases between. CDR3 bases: TGCAGTGCTAGAGGACTTACTGCGGATACGCAGTATTTT. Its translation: CSARGLTADTQYF.

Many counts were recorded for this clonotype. The CDR3 DNA is TGTGCCAGCATGGATTCTGGATCCACAGATACGCAGTATTTT. This translates into CASMDSGSTDTQYF. The V gene is TRBV21-1, the J gene TRBJ2-3. TRBV21-1 is classified as a pseudogene. The CDR3 length is 14 residues.

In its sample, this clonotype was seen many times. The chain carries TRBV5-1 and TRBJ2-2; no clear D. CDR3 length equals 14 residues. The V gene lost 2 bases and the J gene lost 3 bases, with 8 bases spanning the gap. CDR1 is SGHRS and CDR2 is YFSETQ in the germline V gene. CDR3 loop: CASSLSAYTGELFF. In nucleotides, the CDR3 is TGCGCCAGCAGCTTATCGGCGTACACCGGGGAGCTGTTTTTT.

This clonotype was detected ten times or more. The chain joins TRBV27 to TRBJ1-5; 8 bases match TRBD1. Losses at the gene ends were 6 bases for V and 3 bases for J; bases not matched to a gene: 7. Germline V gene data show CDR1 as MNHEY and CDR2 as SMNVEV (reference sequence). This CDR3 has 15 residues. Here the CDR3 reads CASRSDRGYNQPQHF. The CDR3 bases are TGTGCCAGCAGATCCGACAGGGGATACAATCAGCCCCAGCATTTT.

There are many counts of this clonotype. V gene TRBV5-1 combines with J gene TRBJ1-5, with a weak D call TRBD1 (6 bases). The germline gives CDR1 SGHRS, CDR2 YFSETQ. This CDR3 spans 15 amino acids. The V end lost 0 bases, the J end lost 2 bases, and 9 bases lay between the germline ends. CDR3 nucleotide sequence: TGCGCCAGCAGCTTGGAAGGACAGCGCAATCAGCCCCAGCATTTT. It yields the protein CASSLEGQRNQPQHF.

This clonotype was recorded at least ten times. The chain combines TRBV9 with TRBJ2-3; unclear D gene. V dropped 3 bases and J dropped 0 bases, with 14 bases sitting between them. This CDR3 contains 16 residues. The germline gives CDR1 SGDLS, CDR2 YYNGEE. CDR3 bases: TGTGCCAGCAGCGCTTCCGGACGGGCTAGCACAGATACGCAGTATTTT. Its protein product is CASSASGRASTDTQYF.

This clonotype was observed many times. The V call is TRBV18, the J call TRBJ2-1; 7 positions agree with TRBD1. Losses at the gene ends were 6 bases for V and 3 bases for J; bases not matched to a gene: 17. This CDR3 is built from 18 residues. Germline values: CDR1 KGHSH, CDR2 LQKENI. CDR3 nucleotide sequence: TGTGCCAGCTCGTACGACAGGGTAAAAAGAGGGTTCTACAATGAGCAGTTCTTC. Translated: CASSYDRVKRGFYNEQFF.

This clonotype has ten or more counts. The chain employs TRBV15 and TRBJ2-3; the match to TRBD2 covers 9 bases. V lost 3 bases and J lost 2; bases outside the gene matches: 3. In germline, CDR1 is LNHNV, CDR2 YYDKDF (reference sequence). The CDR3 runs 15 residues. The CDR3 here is CATSRWTSATDTQYF. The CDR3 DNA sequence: TGTGCCACCAGCAGGTGGACTAGCGCCACAGATACGCAGTATTTT.